Below, 30 T cell receptor beta chains from the same sample are listed, as sequenced in a study of beta chain features in type 1 diabetes. Since all of the isolated RNA was reverse transcribed, expressed TCRB transcripts were what got sequenced. The data were produced by immunoSEQ multiplex PCR, yet TCRdb's version contains in-frame clones alone and is incomplete. The sample has 200,000 to 250,000 clones, roughly 70% seen once. The specimen sequenced was naive CD4+ T cells from blood. The receptors here all came from a young man in good health.

The chain combines TRBV30 with TRBJ2-4, with D tentatively TRBD2 (5 bases). The length of the CDR3 is 13 residues. Trimming removed 4 bases at V and 1 base at J, with 8 bases between. Germline assignment: CDR1 GTSNPN and CDR2 SVGIG (reference sequence). The CDR3 is CAWTGLAKNIQYF. CDR3 coding DNA: TGTGCCTGGACGGGGTTGGCCAAAAACATTCAGTACTTC.

As concerns this clone: In the same sample, other DNA sequences code for this CDR3. The chain is built from TRBV30 and TRBJ1-5; D gene unclear. The CDR3 is 14 amino acids. CDR1 and CDR2 (germline): GTSNPN, SVGIG (reference sequence). V lost 0 bases and J 2 bases, leaving 8 bases between the germline ends. In DNA form, the CDR3 reads TGTGCCTGGAGTGTACGTTCGGGCAATCAGCCCCAGCATTTT. Encoded protein: CAWSVRSGNQPQHF.

This clone was observed a single time. This chain links TRBV29-1 with TRBJ2-3, with D perhaps being TRBD1 or TRBD2 (5 bases each). V lost 7 bases and J lost 4, with 18 bases in between. Germline values: CDR1 SQVTM, CDR2 ANQGSEA. CDR3 length equals 14 residues. The CDR3 region is CSARGLLLPDTQYF. The DNA of the CDR3 is TGCAGCGCCCGGGGCCTTCTCCTACCAGATACGCAGTATTTT.

This clone was observed a few times. The V and J genes are TRBV29-1 and TRBJ2-1, with 7 bases aligning to TRBD2. Germline V CDR1 and CDR2: SQVTM, ANQGSEA. This CDR3 contains 11 residues. The CDR3 DNA follows: TGCACCGCGGGAGTGTACAATGAGCAGTTCTTC. It is translated as CTAGVYNEQFF.

The chain employs TRBV7-2 and TRBJ2-5, with 7 bases that match TRBD2. CDR3 length equals 14 residues. Germline CDR1 reads SGHTA; CDR2 reads FQGNSA. V shed 5 bases, J shed 1 base, and the junction held 4 bases outside the gene matches. This chain's CDR3 is CASSGLGGQETQYF. CDR3 DNA: TGTGCCAGCAGCGGACTAGGAGGCCAAGAGACCCAGTACTTC.

The chain links TRBV25-1 to TRBJ1-2, with a tentative D call TRBD1 (6 bases). From germline, CDR1 is MGHDK and CDR2 SYGVNS. Trimming took off 2 bases at V and 3 bases at J, with 13 bases between the two ends. The CDR3 is made up of 15 amino acids. Written as DNA, the CDR3 is TGTGCCAGCAGTGAAGAGTCAGGGGTACACTATGGCTACACCTTC. Translated, it gives CASSEESGVHYGYTF.

In its sample, this clone was seen a few times. The chain carries TRBV30 and TRBJ2-3; D is perhaps TRBD2 (5 bases). The CDR3 runs 14 residues. Germline V CDR1 and CDR2: GTSNPN, SVGIG (reference sequence). Between the trimmed V and J ends, which lost 0 bases and 7 bases, there was a span of 14 bases. This CDR3 reads CAWSVERPPNTQYF. The CDR3 nucleotides are TGTGCCTGGAGTGTTGAGCGGCCTCCTAATACGCAGTATTTT.

The chain employs TRBV9 and TRBJ2-3, with 11 nucleotides matching TRBD1. V lost 4 bases to trimming and J lost 6 bases; unmatched junction nucleotides: 10. CDR3 size: 16 residues. Per the germline V gene, CDR1 is SGDLS and CDR2 is YYNGEE. CDR3 nucleotides: TGTGCCAGCAGCCCCAGGACAGGGGGCATAATTGATACGCAGTATTTT. Amino acids: CASSPRTGGIIDTQYF. The full variable domain, rest sourced from reference TRBV9 and TRBJ2-3, is DSGVTQTPKHLITATGQRVTLRCSPRSGDLSVYWYQQSLDQGLQFLIQYYNGEERAKGNILERFSAQQFPDLHSELNLSSLELGDSALYFCASSPRTGGIIDTQYFGPGTRLTVL.

This chain connects TRBV4-2 to TRBJ2-1; TRBD2 aligns across 12 bases. The V gene end was trimmed by 4 bases and the J gene end by 6 bases; junction bases not matched to a gene: 4. CDR1 and CDR2 (germline): LGHNA, YNFKEQ. The CDR3 sequence is 15 residues long. The CDR3 sequence is CASSPSSGGVNEQFF. The CDR3 DNA follows: TGTGCCAGCAGCCCCTCTAGCGGGGGGGTCAATGAGCAGTTCTTC.

V is TRBV14 and J is TRBJ2-1; 14 bases are shared with TRBD2. With 0 bases clipped from V and 0 bases from J, the junction kept 7 bases outside the gene matches. The CDR3 sequence is 20 residues long. Germline lookup yields CDR1 SGHDN and CDR2 FVKESK. CDR3 residues: CASSQDIGTSGGGSYNEQFF. The DNA for the CDR3 is TGTGCCAGCAGCCAAGATATCGGGACTAGCGGGGGTGGCTCCTACAATGAGCAGTTCTTC.

The chain carries TRBV2 and TRBJ2-3, with D hard to call. This CDR3 spans 12 amino acids. CDR1 is SNHLY, CDR2 FYNNEI, per germline. Trimming pared 3 bases from V and 1 base from J, leaving 2 bases between. CDR3 protein: CASSDRTDTQYF. The CDR3, as DNA: TGTGCCAGCAGTGACCGCACAGATACGCAGTATTTT.

CDR3 DNA sequence: TGTGCCAGCAGCTTCCTCAGCACGAACACCGGGGAGCTGTTTTTT. Its translation: CASSFLSTNTGELFF. This chain joins TRBV7-9 and TRBJ2-2, with D uncertain. The CDR3 extends over 15 amino acids. The V end lost 3 bases, the J end lost 0 bases, and 8 bases lay between the germline ends. Looked up from germline, CDR1 is SEHNR and CDR2 is FQNEAQ (reference sequence).

The chain combines TRBV7-9 with TRBJ2-7; 9 bases fit TRBD1. CDR1 and CDR2 from the germline V gene are SEHNR and FQNEAQ (reference sequence). This CDR3 comprises 14 residues. The V and J ends lost 5 bases and 5 bases, in that order; junction bases with no gene match: 7. The CDR3 loop is CASSPWTGAHEQYF. CDR3 DNA: TGTGCCAGCAGCCCCTGGACAGGGGCCCACGAGCAGTACTTC.

The chain recombines TRBV7-2 with TRBJ2-7; TRBD1 matches 7 bases. This CDR3 comprises 16 residues. The junction had 16 bases not matched to a gene; V was cut back by 6 bases and J by 5 bases. Germline CDR1 is SGHTA and CDR2 is FQGNSA. For the CDR3, the DNA is TGTGCCAGCAGTACAGGCGGACAGGCCGTTCCCCACGAGCAGTACTTC. This translates into CASSTGGQAVPHEQYF.

The genes are TRBV29-1 and TRBJ2-3, with no clear D. CDR1 is SQVTM, CDR2 ANQGSEA, per germline. This CDR3 comprises 15 residues. CDR3 coding DNA: TGCAGTTGGGTAGGTGGCAGCTCTCGCACAGATACGCAGTATTTT. Its protein is CSWVGGSSRTDTQYF.

This clone was seen more than once but under ten times. The chain joins TRBV18 to TRBJ2-1; D perhaps matches TRBD1 (6 bases). The germline V and J ends were trimmed by 3 bases and 9 bases, with 9 bases remaining between them. Germline V gives CDR1 KGHSH, CDR2 LQKENI. There are 12 residues in the CDR3. The CDR3 nucleotides are TGTGCCAGCTCACCCGGGACAACTGAGCAGTTCTTC. Translated: CASSPGTTEQFF.

V usage is TRBV29-1 and J usage is TRBJ2-5; 8 bases map to TRBD1. This CDR3 contains 15 residues. Germline trimming cut 3 bases from V and 5 bases from J; bases unmatched to any gene: 11. Germline CDR1 is SQVTM and CDR2 is ANQGSEA. The CDR3 nucleotides read TGCAGCGTTGAGAAGGGGACAGGAGGTGGGGAGACCCAGTACTTC. Its translation: CSVEKGTGGGETQYF.

The J gene is TRBJ2-4, the V gene TRBV2; D gene uncertain. This CDR3 is built from 12 residues. Germline lookup yields CDR1 SNHLY and CDR2 FYNNEI. The ends were cut back, 3 bases at V and 6 bases at J, with 6 bases in the middle. The CDR3 is CASSDVGNIQYF. As DNA, the CDR3 is TGTGCCAGCAGTGACGTAGGAAACATTCAGTACTTC. Using reference TRBV2 and TRBJ2-4 for the parts outside the CDR3, the full variable domain is EPEVTQTPSHQVTQMGQEVILRCVPISNHLYFYWYRQILGQKVEFLVSFYNNEISEKSEIFDDQFSVERPDGSNFTLKIRSTKLEDSAMYFCASSDVGNIQYFGAGTRLSVL.

A single count supports this clone. The gene calls are TRBV7-2 and TRBJ2-7; D possibly uses TRBD1 or TRBD2 (6 bases each). Germline V gives CDR1 SGHTA, CDR2 FQGNSA. This CDR3 has 15 amino acids. Trimming removed 4 bases at V and 4 bases at J, with 17 bases between. CDR3 in DNA: TGTGCCAGCAGCTCCCGTAAGGGGGGCGGGTACGAGCAGTACTTC. This sequence encodes CASSSRKGGGYEQYF.

This rearrangement joins TRBV5-1 to TRBJ2-4; TRBD2 matches at 7 bases. Germline values: CDR1 SGHRS, CDR2 YFSETQ. Unmatched junction bases numbered 9, after V lost 5 bases and J lost 10 bases. The CDR3 extends over 13 amino acids. The CDR3 loop reads CASSSSGPGIQYF. In DNA form, the CDR3 reads TGCGCCAGCAGTTCTAGCGGCCCAGGGATTCAGTACTTC.

This clone was counted a few times. The rearrangement joins TRBV29-1 to TRBJ1-1, with D possibly matching TRBD1 (6 bases). Trimming took off 2 bases at V and 10 bases at J, with 11 bases between the two ends. Germline assignment: CDR1 SQVTM and CDR2 ANQGSEA. The CDR3 runs 11 residues. Here the CDR3 DNA reads TGCAGCGTTGAATCTACAGGGCGAGCTTTCTTT. Its translation is CSVESTGRAFF.

This clone was found once. The chain has TRBV11-2 and TRBJ2-5; no clear D. The V and J ends lost 4 bases and 4 bases respectively, with 16 bases between them. Germline CDR1 reads SGHAT; CDR2 reads FQNNGV. The length of the CDR3 is 15 residues. CDR3 loop: CASSYFPAQAETQYF. In nucleotides, the CDR3 is TGTGCCAGCAGCTACTTTCCGGCCCAGGCAGAGACCCAGTACTTC.

The chain combines TRBV29-1 with TRBJ2-5; no firm D call. Trimming took 6 bases from V and 5 from J, leaving 13 bases between them. Germline assignment: CDR1 SQVTM and CDR2 ANQGSEA. This CDR3 contains 12 residues. CDR3 sequence reads: CSVLPSRETQYF. Here the CDR3 DNA reads TGCAGCGTCCTTCCGAGTCGTGAGACCCAGTACTTC. Combining the CDR3 with reference TRBV29-1 and TRBJ2-5 gives the whole variable domain SAVISQKPSRDICQRGTSLTIQCQVDSQVTMMFWYRQQPGQSLTLIATANQGSEATYESGFVIDKFPISRPNLTFSTLTVSNMSPEDSSIYLCSVLPSRETQYFGPGTRLLVL.

The chain employs TRBV25-1 and TRBJ2-6; 10 bases map to TRBD1. Trimming at V came to 10 bases and at J to 9 bases, leaving 12 bases not matched to a gene. This CDR3 spans 15 amino acids. CDR1 and CDR2 from the germline V gene are MGHDK and SYGVNS. CDR3 DNA: TGTGCCACCGGGGGACAGGGGTCTGTGAGCAACGTCCTGACTTTC. It yields the protein CATGGQGSVSNVLTF.

This clone was counted between two and nine times. The V and J genes are TRBV15 and TRBJ2-7; 7 bases agree with TRBD1. Germline V gene lookup returns CDR1 LNHNV and CDR2 YYDKDF (reference sequence). V gave up 5 bases and J gave up 1 base; unmatched junction bases: 8. CDR3 size: 15 residues. The CDR3 DNA reads as TGTGCCACCAGCGGCACAGGGGCCTATTCCTACGAGCAGTACTTC. Translated, it gives CATSGTGAYSYEQYF.

This sequence joins TRBV29-1 and TRBJ2-5; the D call may be TRBD1 or TRBD2 (5 bases each). Trimming pared 2 bases from V and 0 bases from J, leaving 13 bases between. The CDR3 length is 15 residues. Germline CDR1 reads SQVTM; CDR2 reads ANQGSEA. CDR3 amino acids: CSVELGRQYQETQYF. CDR3 nucleotide sequence: TGCAGCGTTGAATTGGGACGGCAGTACCAAGAGACCCAGTACTTC.

The chain uses TRBV4-1 and TRBJ1-2; TRBD1 is a possible D gene (6 bases). V was shortened by 2 bases and J by 1 base, with 14 bases between the two germline ends. The CDR3 extends over 16 amino acids. Germline loops: CDR1 MGHRA, CDR2 YSYEKL. The CDR3 DNA reads as TGCGCCAGCAGCCAAAGCGAGGGGGTTCTTAACTATGGCTACACCTTC. Residues: CASSQSEGVLNYGYTF.

The chain employs TRBV30 and TRBJ2-2, with D perhaps TRBD1 (6 bases). The V end lost 3 bases, the J end lost 3 bases, and 11 bases lay between the germline ends. The CDR3 length is 14 residues. The germline V gene encodes CDR1 GTSNPN and CDR2 SVGIG (reference sequence). The CDR3 region has the DNA TGTGCCTGGAGCACGGGACAATACACCGGGGAGCTGTTTTTT. Protein sequence: CAWSTGQYTGELFF.

The V gene is TRBV18, the J gene TRBJ2-3; D is unclear. The V end was cut by 3 bases, the J end by 5 bases, with 6 bases between. The CDR3 is 12 residues long. CDR1 KGHSH and CDR2 LQKENI come from the germline V gene. The CDR3, as DNA: TGTGCCAGCTCACCTAAAGTAGATACGCAGTATTTT. This encodes CASSPKVDTQYF.

V gene TRBV15 combines with J gene TRBJ2-1; 9 bases fit TRBD2. Germline trimming cut 3 bases from V and 8 bases from J; bases unmatched to any gene: 14. Germline CDR1 reads LNHNV; CDR2 reads YYDKDF (reference sequence). The CDR3 runs to 17 residues. Here the CDR3 reads CATSRRFTGTSIDEQFF. The CDR3 DNA follows: TGTGCCACCAGCAGGAGGTTTACCGGGACTAGCATCGATGAGCAGTTCTTC.